A single sample is the source of the 8 T cell receptor beta chains below, sequenced in a study of T cells in Graves' hyperthyroidism and ophthalmopathy. Amplified regions were TCR beta CDR3 sequences from RNA transcripts. With the HTBI primer set, the TCR CDR3 went through a first round of RT-PCR. TCRdb passed the multiplex PCR reads through MiXCR, listing each CDR3 protein once. This sample yields approximately 480,000 distinct CDR3 sequences, of which less than 25% are seen a single time; about 25% belongs to the top ten. Specimen: blood. These receptors all stem from a man younger than 30 with Graves' hyperthyroidism.

The chain combines TRBV13 with TRBJ1-1; 8 nucleotides align to TRBD1. J gave up 7 bases and V 3 bases, and 7 bases lay outside the gene matches. The germline V gene encodes CDR1 PRHDT and CDR2 FYEKMQ (reference sequence). There are 14 residues in the CDR3. The CDR3 DNA reads as TGTGCCAGCAGCTTGCCCGGGACAGGTTATGAAGCTTTCTTT. This gives the protein CASSLPGTGYEAFF. Filled out from reference TRBV13 and TRBJ1-1, the complete variable domain reads AAGVIQSPRHLIKEKRETATLKCYPIPRHDTVYWYQQGPGQDPQFLISFYEKMQSDKGSIPDRFSAQQFSDYHSELNMSSLELGDSALYFCASSLPGTGYEAFFGQGTRLTVV.

The V and J genes are TRBV18 and TRBJ2-5; the D is unclear. V was cut by 0 bases and J by 2 bases, with 7 bases left in between. Germline V CDR1 and CDR2: KGHSH, LQKENI. The CDR3 contains 14 residues. DNA of the CDR3: TGTGCCAGCTCACCACCGGCGCAGCAAGAGACCCAGTACTTC. Translation: CASSPPAQQETQYF.

Ten or more counts support this clonotype. The chain carries TRBV25-1 and TRBJ1-1, with D perhaps matching TRBD1 (5 bases). CDR3 length: 14 amino acids. The germline V gene has CDR1 MGHDK and CDR2 SYGVNS. The V end was cut by 6 bases, the J end by 3 bases, with 14 bases between. CDR3 loop: CASSYGIGDTEAFF. The CDR3 coding sequence is TGTGCCAGCAGCTATGGGATAGGGGACACTGAAGCTTTCTTT.

The chain employs TRBV10-3 and TRBJ1-1; perhaps TRBD1 as D (6 bases). There are 15 residues in the CDR3. Germline V gives CDR1 ENHRY, CDR2 SYGVKD. V lost 8 bases and J lost 3, with 19 bases in between. The CDR3 sequence: CAIADLGGSYTEAFF. CDR3 sequence (DNA): TGTGCCATCGCCGACTTGGGGGGCTCGTACACTGAAGCTTTCTTT.

This clonotype showed up just once. CDR3 DNA: TGTGCCAGCAGCGCCCCCCGCGGGAGGGTCCCCTACGAGCAGTACTTC. Protein: CASSAPRGRVPYEQYF. The V call is TRBV11-2, the J call TRBJ2-7; the match to TRBD2 covers 9 bases. The CDR3 has 16 amino acids. Germline CDR1 is SGHAT and CDR2 is FQNNGV. Trimming at V came to 5 bases and at J to 2 bases, leaving 10 bases not matched to a gene.

This clonotype was seen a few times. CDR3 sequence: CASSLEVGGWGYTF. CDR3 bases: TGTGCCAGCAGCTTAGAGGTCGGGGGCTGGGGCTACACCTTC. V is TRBV7-8 and J is TRBJ1-2; D possibly corresponds to TRBD1 (6 bases). Germline CDR1 and CDR2: SGHVS and FQNEAQ. This CDR3 is built from 14 residues. V was cut by 1 base and J by 8 bases, with 14 bases left in between.

This clonotype was observed many times. The chain links TRBV19 to TRBJ1-1; TRBD1 agrees at 11 bases. The J segment lost 0 bases and the V segment lost 8 bases, leaving 2 bases of the junction unmatched. From germline, CDR1 is LNHDA and CDR2 SQIVND (reference sequence). The CDR3 is 14 amino acids. The chain's CDR3 is CASGTGGLNTEAFF. Written as DNA, the CDR3 is TGTGCCAGTGGGACAGGGGGTTTGAACACTGAAGCTTTCTTT.

This clonotype came up many times. The chain joins TRBV25-1 to TRBJ2-7, with D unresolved. The CDR3 runs 14 residues. V was trimmed by 2 bases and J by 0 bases, leaving 8 bases between them. From germline, CDR1 is MGHDK and CDR2 SYGVNS. CDR3 in amino acids: CASSEVQSSYEQYF. Here the CDR3 DNA reads TGTGCCAGCAGTGAAGTACAGAGCTCCTACGAGCAGTACTTC.